The 26 T cell receptor beta chains given below trace back to one sample, sequenced in a study of blood T cell repertoires in COVID-19. Produced via immunoSEQ multiplex PCR; TCRdb's table is partial and in-frame only. Seen here are about 400,000 clones, about 90% observed once, and the top ten hold roughly 1.2%. Source material: peripheral blood. Receptors were obtained from a man aged 35 to 55 with acute or convalescent COVID-19.

The V gene is TRBV9, the J gene TRBJ1-4; D may be TRBD1 (6 bases). Trimming shortened V by 4 bases and J by 13 bases, and 17 bases separated the two germline ends. Germline lookup yields CDR1 SGDLS and CDR2 YYNGEE. The CDR3 length is 13 residues. CDR3: CASSQDSAVSLFF. CDR3 nucleotides: TGTGCCAGCAGCCAGGACAGCGCGGTTTCACTGTTTTTT.

This clone was counted once. V and J are TRBV7-9 and TRBJ2-7, with a weak D call TRBD1 (6 bases). Germline CDR1 reads SEHNR; CDR2 reads FQNEAQ (reference sequence). Trimming took off 6 bases at V and 4 bases at J, with 13 bases between the two ends. The CDR3 has 13 amino acids. CDR3 amino acids: CASSYRDKYEQYF. The CDR3 DNA reads TGTGCCAGCAGTTACCGGGACAAGTACGAGCAGTACTTC.

This chain joins TRBV27 and TRBJ2-5; the D gene is possibly TRBD1 (6 bases). Deletions cut 4 bases from V and 5 bases from J, with 20 bases between. The CDR3 consists of 16 residues. The germline gives CDR1 MNHEY, CDR2 SMNVEV (reference sequence). CDR3 bases: TGTGCCAGCAGTTCCCCCAGGGGCGAGGGGCGGGAGACCCAGTACTTC. Its protein is CASSSPRGEGRETQYF.

The V gene is TRBV10-3, the J gene TRBJ1-2; possibly TRBD1 for D (6 bases). V was clipped by 5 bases and J by 2 bases, with 15 bases between them. CDR1 and CDR2 (germline): ENHRY, SYGVKD. This CDR3 region has 15 residues. As DNA, the CDR3 is TGTGCCATCAGTAACCTACAGGGCGAAAACTATGGCTACACCTTC. The encoded protein is CAISNLQGENYGYTF.

This CDR3 is CASSLRGETWNTEAFF. The DNA of the CDR3 is TGTGCCAGCAGCTTGCGGGGAGAGACATGGAACACTGAAGCTTTCTTT. V usage is TRBV5-6 and J usage is TRBJ1-1; no definite D call. Germline values: CDR1 SGHDT, CDR2 YYEEEE. The length of the CDR3 is 16 residues. V shed 1 base and J shed 1 base, with 14 bases lying between them.

This clone occurred once. This sequence joins TRBV28 and TRBJ2-1, with TRBD1 identical over 11 bases. The CDR3 is 17 amino acids. J lost 8 bases, V lost 0 bases, and 9 bases had no gene match. CDR1 is MDHEN and CDR2 is SYDVKM in the germline V gene. This CDR3 reads CASSLWGGTGGGDEQFF. For the CDR3, the DNA is TGTGCCAGCAGTTTATGGGGCGGGACAGGGGGTGGGGATGAGCAGTTCTTC.

The genes are TRBV20-1 and TRBJ1-6; no clear D gene. The V end was cut by 3 bases, the J end by 5 bases, with 17 bases between. CDR3 length equals 16 residues. Germline CDR1 is DFQATT and CDR2 is SNEGSKA (reference sequence). Written as DNA, the CDR3 is TGCAGTGCTAGTCCTGGGCAGAGTGCTAATAATTCACCCCTCCACTTT. Amino acid sequence: CSASPGQSANNSPLHF.

This clone has a single count. The chain employs TRBV9 and TRBJ1-2, with D hard to call. Germline V lookup: CDR1 SGDLS, CDR2 YYNGEE. The CDR3 has 13 residues. V lost 2 bases and J 4 bases, leaving 9 bases between the germline ends. The CDR3: CASSVEGAYGYTF. For the CDR3, the DNA is TGTGCCAGCAGCGTGGAGGGAGCCTATGGCTACACCTTC.

This clone has a handful of counts. V gene TRBV9 combines with J gene TRBJ1-2; maybe TRBD1 (5 bases). Trimming left V 3 bases short and J 4 bases short, with 19 bases between. The CDR3 has 16 amino acids. Germline V gene data show CDR1 as SGDLS and CDR2 as YYNGEE. CDR3 nucleotide sequence: TGTGCCAGCAGCGGGACGCACACGACAGTAGCCTATGGCTACACCTTC. This encodes CASSGTHTTVAYGYTF. The complete variable domain, with remaining parts taken from reference TRBV9 and TRBJ1-2, reads DSGVTQTPKHLITATGQRVTLRCSPRSGDLSVYWYQQSLDQGLQFLIQYYNGEERAKGNILERFSAQQFPDLHSELNLSSLELGDSALYFCASSGTHTTVAYGYTFGSGTRLTVV.

The chain uses TRBV30 and TRBJ2-3, with 7 bases lining up with TRBD2. The CDR3 is 16 amino acids. The V and J ends lost 0 bases and 2 bases, in that order; junction bases with no gene match: 8. Germline CDR1 GTSNPN, CDR2 SVGIG (reference sequence). The CDR3: CAWSVGASGYTDTQYF. For the CDR3, the DNA is TGTGCCTGGAGTGTAGGGGCTAGCGGCTACACAGATACGCAGTATTTT. Supplemented by reference TRBV30 and TRBJ2-3, the full variable domain reads SQTIHQWPATLVQPVGSPLSLECTVEGTSNPNLYWYRQAAGRGLQLLFYSVGIGQISSEVPQNLSASRPQDRQFILSSKKLLLSDSGFYLCAWSVGASGYTDTQYFGPGTRLTVL.

The chain recombines TRBV7-6 with TRBJ1-5; no reliable D call. The CDR3 covers 15 residues. The V gene's germline CDR1 is SGHVS and CDR2 FNYEAQ. V lost 4 bases and J 0 bases, leaving 10 bases between the germline ends. The CDR3 region is CASSSPFYSNQPQHF. The CDR3 DNA is TGTGCCAGCAGCTCCCCGTTTTATAGCAATCAGCCCCAGCATTTT. The variable domain in full, completed from reference TRBV7-6 and TRBJ1-5, reads GAGVSQSPRYKVTKRGQDVALRCDPISGHVSLYWYRQALGQGPEFLTYFNYEAQQDKSGLPNDRFSAERPEGSISTLTIQRTEQRDSAMYRCASSSPFYSNQPQHFGDGTRLSIL.

The V call is TRBV3-1 (or the pseudogene TRBV3-2), the J call TRBJ2-7; D may be TRBD1 (6 bases). Between the trimmed V and J ends, which lost 5 bases and 1 base, there was a span of 6 bases. In germline, CDR1 is LGHDT, CDR2 YNNKEL (reference sequence). This CDR3 is 12 amino acids long. CDR3 bases: TGTGCCAGCAGCGGACAGTCCTACGAGCAGTACTTC. Residues: CASSGQSYEQYF.

This clone has only a few counts. V gene TRBV6-2 or TRBV6-3 combines with J gene TRBJ1-2; TRBD1 agrees at 7 bases. The CDR3 totals 15 residues. The V and J ends lost 4 bases and 13 bases, in that order; junction bases with no gene match: 18. The germline V gene has CDR1 MNHEY and CDR2 SVGEGT. This chain's CDR3 is CASSSPAKDRVGTTF. For the CDR3, the DNA is TGTGCCAGCAGTTCTCCCGCGAAAGACAGGGTGGGAACCACCTTC.

The V and J genes are TRBV11-2 and TRBJ2-2; D is unclear. V was clipped by 2 bases and J by 3 bases, with 7 bases between them. The germline V gene encodes CDR1 SGHAT and CDR2 FQNNGV. The CDR3 extends over 14 amino acids. The CDR3 DNA sequence: TGTGCCAGCAGCTTATCTTTCGACACCGGGGAGCTGTTTTTT. It yields the protein CASSLSFDTGELFF.

V usage is TRBV20-1 and J usage is TRBJ1-4, with no clear D. This CDR3 has 13 amino acids. Germline V lookup: CDR1 DFQATT, CDR2 SNEGSKA (reference sequence). The germline V and J ends were trimmed by 3 bases and 8 bases, with 13 bases remaining between them. The CDR3: CSASRRVGEKLFF. CDR3 DNA sequence: TGCAGTGCTAGTAGGAGGGTCGGGGAAAAACTGTTTTTT.

For this clone: Germline and junction disagree at one end, which may indicate a read error. The CDR3 DNA sequence: TGCGCCAGCAGTTTGGAAGGGGCGGCCTACAATGAGCAGTTCTTC. Residues: CASSLEGAAYNEQFF. The V gene is TRBV5-1, the J gene TRBJ2-1, with D possibly TRBD1 on 5 matching bases. The CDR3 is made up of 15 amino acids. CDR1 and CDR2 (germline): SGHRS, YFSETQ.

The chain uses TRBV3-1 (or the pseudogene TRBV3-2) and TRBJ1-1, with 7 positions matching TRBD1. This CDR3 region has 17 residues. V shed 1 base, J shed 1 base, and the junction held 9 bases outside the gene matches. Germline-derived CDR1 and CDR2 are LGHDT and YNNKEL (reference sequence). The CDR3 loop reads CASSQGPPGQRNTEAFF. The CDR3 DNA reads TGTGCCAGCAGCCAAGGGCCTCCGGGACAGAGGAACACTGAAGCTTTCTTT.

The gene calls are TRBV6-5 and TRBJ2-7; 10 bases match TRBD2. Germline V gene lookup returns CDR1 MNHEY and CDR2 SVGAGI. The V segment lost 10 bases and the J segment 2 bases; nucleotides outside the gene matches: 5. The CDR3 is 13 residues long. In DNA form, the CDR3 reads TGTGCCACGGAGGGACTAGCGCCCTACGAGCAGTACTTC. Protein: CATEGLAPYEQYF.

The rearrangement links TRBV6-5 to TRBJ1-2; D is possibly TRBD1 (6 bases). The germline CDR1 and CDR2 sequences are MNHEY and SVGAGI. This CDR3 is 14 amino acids long. V dropped 5 bases and J dropped 4 bases, with 14 bases sitting between them. CDR3 DNA sequence: TGTGCCAGCAGTCGAAGACAGGCACTCTATGGCTACACCTTC. Amino acid sequence: CASSRRQALYGYTF.

The chain carries TRBV18 and TRBJ2-2, with D perhaps matching TRBD1 (5 bases). The CDR3 covers 13 residues. Looked up from germline, CDR1 is KGHSH and CDR2 is LQKENI. V lost 2 bases and J lost 4, with 5 bases in between. In nucleotides, the CDR3 is TGTGCCAGCTCACCAGGGGCCACCGGGGAGCTGTTTTTT. It encodes CASSPGATGELFF.

V gene TRBV6-2 or TRBV6-3 combines with J gene TRBJ2-1; 7 nucleotides line up with TRBD1. The CDR3 sequence is 14 residues long. In germline, CDR1 is MNHEY, CDR2 SVGEGT. V lost 3 bases, J lost 5 bases, and 4 bases stayed unmatched. DNA of the CDR3: TGTGCCAGCAGTTATCCCGACAGGGACAATGAGCAGTTCTTC. Translating it yields CASSYPDRDNEQFF.

The chain uses TRBV19 and TRBJ2-7, with TRBD1 as a possible D gene (6 bases). There are 13 residues in the CDR3. The V and J ends lost 4 bases and 6 bases respectively, with 13 bases between them. Germline assignment: CDR1 LNHDA and CDR2 SQIVND (reference sequence). The CDR3 protein is CASSRGPSLEQYF. DNA for the CDR3: TGTGCCAGTAGTAGGGGGCCATCCCTCGAGCAGTACTTC. The full variable domain, rest sourced from reference TRBV19 and TRBJ2-7, is DGGITQSPKYLFRKEGQNVTLSCEQNLNHDAMYWYRQDPGQGLRLIYYSQIVNDFQKGDIAEGYSVSREKKESFPLTVTSAQKNPTAFYLCASSRGPSLEQYFGPGTRLTVT.

The rearrangement joins TRBV5-1 to TRBJ2-1; 7 nucleotides agree with TRBD1. Germline V gene sequence: CDR1 SGHRS, CDR2 YFSETQ. Trimming at V came to 3 bases and at J to 2 bases, leaving 11 bases not matched to a gene. This CDR3 spans 17 amino acids. CDR3 residues: CASSSSIGTATYNEQFF. The CDR3 nucleotides read TGCGCCAGCAGCTCCTCTATAGGGACAGCTACCTACAATGAGCAGTTCTTC.

The chain has TRBV19 and TRBJ1-5, with D possibly TRBD1 on 5 matching bases. This CDR3 is 15 amino acids long. Germline V gene data show CDR1 as LNHDA and CDR2 as SQIVND (reference sequence). V was shortened by 3 bases and J by 4 bases, with 13 bases between the two germline ends. CDR3 DNA sequence: TGTGCCAGTAGTATCAATCAGGGTCCTAATCAGCCCCAGCATTTT. Its protein is CASSINQGPNQPQHF.

This sequence joins TRBV9 and TRBJ1-1; D ambiguous. CDR3 length: 14 amino acids. Per the germline V gene, CDR1 is SGDLS and CDR2 is YYNGEE. Trimming took 7 bases from V and 0 from J, leaving 13 bases between them. This CDR3 is CASSPVAMNTEAFF. The CDR3 DNA follows: TGTGCCAGCTCCCCTGTGGCCATGAACACTGAAGCTTTCTTT.

This clone has a single count. This same CDR3 is encoded by further DNA sequences in the sample. The V and J genes are TRBV7-8 and TRBJ1-1, with D maybe TRBD1 (6 bases). Trimming removed 1 base from V and 5 bases from J, with 14 bases in between. Germline loops: CDR1 SGHVS, CDR2 FQNEAQ. CDR3 size: 15 residues. The CDR3 DNA reads TGTGCCAGCAGCTTAGTGGGGGGCGGGGGAACTGAAGCTTTCTTT. It is translated as CASSLVGGGGTEAFF.